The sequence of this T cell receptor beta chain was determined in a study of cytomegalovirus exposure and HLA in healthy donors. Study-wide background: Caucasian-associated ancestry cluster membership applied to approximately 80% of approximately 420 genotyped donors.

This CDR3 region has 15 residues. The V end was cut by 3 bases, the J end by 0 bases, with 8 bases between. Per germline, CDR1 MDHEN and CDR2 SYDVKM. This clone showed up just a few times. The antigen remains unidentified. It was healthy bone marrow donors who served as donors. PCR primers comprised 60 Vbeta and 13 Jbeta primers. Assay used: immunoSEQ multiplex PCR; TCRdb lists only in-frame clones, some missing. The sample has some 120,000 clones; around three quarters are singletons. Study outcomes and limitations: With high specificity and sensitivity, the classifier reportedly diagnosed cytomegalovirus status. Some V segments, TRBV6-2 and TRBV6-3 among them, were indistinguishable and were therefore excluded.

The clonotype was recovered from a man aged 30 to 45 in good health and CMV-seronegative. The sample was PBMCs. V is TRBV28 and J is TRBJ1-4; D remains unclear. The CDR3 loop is CASSFAAATNEKLFF. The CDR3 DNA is TGTGCCAGCAGTTTCGCGGCTGCAACTAATGAAAAACTGTTTTTT. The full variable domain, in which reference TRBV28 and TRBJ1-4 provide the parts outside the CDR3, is DVKVTQSSRYLVKRTGEKVFLECVQDMDHENMFWYRQDPGLGLRLIYFSYDVKMKEKGDIPEGYSVSREKKERFSLILESASTNQTSMYLCASSFAAATNEKLFFGSGTQLSVL.